This entry concerns a single T cell receptor (beta chain). The antigen remains undetermined. These data come from a study of OX40 agonist ivuxolimab in advanced cancers. Looking at the study overall: Partial responses were achieved by three patients: one hepatocellular carcinoma, two cutaneous melanoma. Study-level findings and limits: Clonal expansion by week 6 occurred in CD4+ and CD8+ blood T cells (at 0.1 to 3.0 mg/kg). Low normalized clonal expansion also occurred in some nonresponding patients.

This CDR3 contains 15 residues. Trimming pared 5 bases from V and 1 base from J, leaving 13 bases between. CDR1 SGHRS and CDR2 YFSETQ come from the germline V gene. Sequenced by immunoSEQ multiplex PCR; TCRdb stores in-frame clones only, minus some. This sample has roughly 49,000 clones, with around nine tenths found just once. The chain uses TRBV5-1 and TRBJ1-3; D perhaps matches TRBD1 (5 bases). The sample in question was CD4+ or CD8+ T cells sorted from blood, obtained in a trial of the OX40 agonist ivuxolimab. The sequence was obtained from an adult with an advanced solid tumor such as melanoma, head and neck, liver or kidney cancer. The CDR3 loop is CASRTTALSGNTIYF. The CDR3 coding sequence is TGCGCCAGCAGGACGACAGCGTTGTCTGGAAACACCATATATTTT. The full variable domain, rest sourced from reference TRBV5-1 and TRBJ1-3, is KAGVTQTPRYLIKTRGQQVTLSCSPISGHRSVSWYQQTPGQGLQFLFEYFSETQRNKGNFPGRFSGRQFSNSRSEMNVSTLELGDSALYLCASRTTALSGNTIYFGEGSWLTVV.